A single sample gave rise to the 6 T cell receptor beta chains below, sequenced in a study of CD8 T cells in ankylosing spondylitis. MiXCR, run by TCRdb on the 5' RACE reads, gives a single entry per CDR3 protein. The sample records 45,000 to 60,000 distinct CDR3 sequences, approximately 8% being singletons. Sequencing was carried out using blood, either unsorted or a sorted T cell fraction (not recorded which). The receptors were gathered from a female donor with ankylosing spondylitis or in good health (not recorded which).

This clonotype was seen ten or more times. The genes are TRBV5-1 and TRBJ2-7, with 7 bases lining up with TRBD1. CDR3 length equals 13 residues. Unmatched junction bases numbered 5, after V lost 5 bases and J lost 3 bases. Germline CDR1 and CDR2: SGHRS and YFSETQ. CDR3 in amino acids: CASSNRDSYEQYF. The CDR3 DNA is TGCGCCAGCAGTAACCGGGACAGCTACGAGCAGTACTTC.

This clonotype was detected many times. Here the CDR3 DNA reads TGCGCCAGCAGCCTGATACATAATTCACCCCTCCACTTT. This gives the protein CASSLIHNSPLHF. J is TRBJ1-6 and V is TRBV5-1; D is unclear. The germline CDR1 and CDR2 sequences are SGHRS and YFSETQ. Trimming removed 4 bases at V and 5 bases at J, with 7 bases between. The CDR3 has 13 amino acids. The complete variable domain, with remaining parts taken from reference TRBV5-1 and TRBJ1-6, reads KAGVTQTPRYLIKTRGQQVTLSCSPISGHRSVSWYQQTPGQGLQFLFEYFSETQRNKGNFPGRFSGRQFSNSRSEMNVSTLELGDSALYLCASSLIHNSPLHFGNGTRLTVT.

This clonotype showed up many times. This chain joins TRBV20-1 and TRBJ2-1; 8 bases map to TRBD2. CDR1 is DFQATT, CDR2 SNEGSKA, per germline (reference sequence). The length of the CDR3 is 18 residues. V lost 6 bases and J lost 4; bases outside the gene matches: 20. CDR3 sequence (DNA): TGCAGTGCCATCCTCACTCCATACGGGACTAGTCGTTACAATGAGCAGTTCTTC. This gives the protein CSAILTPYGTSRYNEQFF.

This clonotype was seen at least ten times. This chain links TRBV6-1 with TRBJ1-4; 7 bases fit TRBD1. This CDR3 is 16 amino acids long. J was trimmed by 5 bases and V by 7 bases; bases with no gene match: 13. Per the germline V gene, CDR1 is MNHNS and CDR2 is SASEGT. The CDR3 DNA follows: TGTGCCAGCATGAGGGGGCTACCGGCGTCGAATGAAAAACTGTTTTTT. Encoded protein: CASMRGLPASNEKLFF.

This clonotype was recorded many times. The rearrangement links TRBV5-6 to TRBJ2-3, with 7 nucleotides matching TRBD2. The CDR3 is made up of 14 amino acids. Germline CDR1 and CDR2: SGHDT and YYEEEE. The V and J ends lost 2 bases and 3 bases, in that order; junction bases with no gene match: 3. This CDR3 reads CASSFWGGTDTQYF. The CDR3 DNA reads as TGTGCCAGCAGCTTTTGGGGGGGTACAGATACGCAGTATTTT.

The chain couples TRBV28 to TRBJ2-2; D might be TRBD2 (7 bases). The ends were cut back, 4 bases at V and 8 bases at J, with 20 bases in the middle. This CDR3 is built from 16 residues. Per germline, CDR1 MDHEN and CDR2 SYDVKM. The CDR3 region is CASSSIGLGGSGELFF. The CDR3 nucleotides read TGTGCCAGCAGTTCCATTGGACTAGGGGGAAGTGGGGAGCTGTTTTTT.